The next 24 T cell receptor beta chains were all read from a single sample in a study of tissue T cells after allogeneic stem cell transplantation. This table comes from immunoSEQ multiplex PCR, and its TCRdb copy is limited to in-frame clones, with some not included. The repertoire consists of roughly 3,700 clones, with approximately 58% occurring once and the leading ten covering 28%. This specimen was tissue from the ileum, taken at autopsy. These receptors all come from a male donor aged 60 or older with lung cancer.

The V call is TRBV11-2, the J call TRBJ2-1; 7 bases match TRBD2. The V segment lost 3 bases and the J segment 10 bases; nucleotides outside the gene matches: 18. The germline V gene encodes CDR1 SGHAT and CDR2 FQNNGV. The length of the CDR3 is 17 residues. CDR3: CASSFQGQGLAVGEQFF. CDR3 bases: TGTGCCAGCAGCTTTCAGGGCCAGGGCCTAGCGGTTGGGGAGCAGTTCTTC.

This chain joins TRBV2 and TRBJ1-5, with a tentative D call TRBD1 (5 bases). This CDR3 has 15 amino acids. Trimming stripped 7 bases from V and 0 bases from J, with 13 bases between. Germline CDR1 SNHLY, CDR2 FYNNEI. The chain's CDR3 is CASKQGTNSNQPQHF. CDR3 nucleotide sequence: TGTGCCAGCAAGCAGGGAACGAATAGCAATCAGCCCCAGCATTTT.

For the CDR3, the DNA is TGTGCCAGCAGCGAATATAGCGGGGGCCCCTCGGCCCAGTACTTC. Its protein is CASSEYSGGPSAQYF. This sequence joins TRBV3-1 (or the pseudogene TRBV3-2) and TRBJ2-5, with 9 bases aligning to TRBD2. The V and J ends lost 5 bases and 9 bases, in that order; junction bases with no gene match: 13. This CDR3 comprises 15 residues. Germline V lookup: CDR1 LGHDT, CDR2 YNNKEL (reference sequence).

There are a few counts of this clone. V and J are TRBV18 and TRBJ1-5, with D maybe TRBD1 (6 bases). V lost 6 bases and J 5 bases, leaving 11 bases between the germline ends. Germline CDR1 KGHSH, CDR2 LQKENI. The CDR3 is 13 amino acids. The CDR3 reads CASSQDSYQPQHF. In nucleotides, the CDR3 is TGTGCCAGCTCCCAGGACAGTTATCAGCCCCAGCATTTT.

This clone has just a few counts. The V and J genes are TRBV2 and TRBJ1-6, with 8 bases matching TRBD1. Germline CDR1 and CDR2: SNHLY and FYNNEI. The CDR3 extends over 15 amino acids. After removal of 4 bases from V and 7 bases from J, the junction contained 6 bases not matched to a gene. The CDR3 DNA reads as TGTGCCAGCAGTGCCTCGGGACAGGCAAATTCACCCCTCCACTTT. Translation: CASSASGQANSPLHF.

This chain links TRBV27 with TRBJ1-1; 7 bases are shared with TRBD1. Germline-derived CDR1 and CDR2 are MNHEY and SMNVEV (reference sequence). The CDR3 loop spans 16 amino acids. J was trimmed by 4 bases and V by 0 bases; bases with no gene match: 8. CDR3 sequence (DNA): TGTGCCAGCAGTTTATCGCCAGGGGGACGTGGCACTGAAGCTTTCTTT. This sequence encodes CASSLSPGGRGTEAFF.

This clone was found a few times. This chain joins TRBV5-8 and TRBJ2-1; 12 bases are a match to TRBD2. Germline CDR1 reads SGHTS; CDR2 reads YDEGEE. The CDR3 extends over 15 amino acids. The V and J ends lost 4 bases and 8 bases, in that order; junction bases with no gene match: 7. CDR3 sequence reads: CASSRGLAGGDEQFF. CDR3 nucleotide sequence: TGTGCCAGCAGCCGCGGGCTAGCGGGGGGGGATGAGCAGTTCTTC. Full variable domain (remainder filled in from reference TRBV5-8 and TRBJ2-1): EAGVTQSPTHLIKTRGQQATLRCSPISGHTSVYWYQQALGLGLQFLLWYDEGEERNRGNFPPRFSGRQFPNYSSELNVNALELEDSALYLCASSRGLAGGDEQFFGPGTRLTVL.

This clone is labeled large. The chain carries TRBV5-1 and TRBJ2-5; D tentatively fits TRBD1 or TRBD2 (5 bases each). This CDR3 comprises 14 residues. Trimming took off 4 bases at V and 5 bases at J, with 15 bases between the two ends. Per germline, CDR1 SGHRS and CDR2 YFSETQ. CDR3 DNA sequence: TGCGCCAGCAGCGCCGGGGCAGTATGGGAGACCCAGTACTTC. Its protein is CASSAGAVWETQYF.

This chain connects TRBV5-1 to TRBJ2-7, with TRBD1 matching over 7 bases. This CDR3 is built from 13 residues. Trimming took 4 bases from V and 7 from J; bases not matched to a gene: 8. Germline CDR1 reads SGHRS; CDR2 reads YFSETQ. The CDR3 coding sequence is TGCGCCAGCAGCCGAGGGGGCCTTTTGGAGCAGTACTTC. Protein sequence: CASSRGGLLEQYF.

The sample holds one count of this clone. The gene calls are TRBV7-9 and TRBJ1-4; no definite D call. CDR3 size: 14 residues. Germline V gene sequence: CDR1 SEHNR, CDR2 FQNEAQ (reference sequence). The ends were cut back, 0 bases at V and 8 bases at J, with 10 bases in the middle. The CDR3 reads CASSLASGMEKLFF. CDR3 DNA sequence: TGTGCCAGCAGCTTAGCTTCGGGTATGGAAAAACTGTTTTTT.

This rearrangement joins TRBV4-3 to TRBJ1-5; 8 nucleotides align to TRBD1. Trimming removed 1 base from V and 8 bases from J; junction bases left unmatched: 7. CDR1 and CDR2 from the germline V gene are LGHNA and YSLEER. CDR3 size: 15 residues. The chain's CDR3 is CASSQGGRGQEPQHF. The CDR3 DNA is TGCGCCAGCAGCCAAGGTGGCAGGGGGCAGGAGCCCCAGCATTTT.

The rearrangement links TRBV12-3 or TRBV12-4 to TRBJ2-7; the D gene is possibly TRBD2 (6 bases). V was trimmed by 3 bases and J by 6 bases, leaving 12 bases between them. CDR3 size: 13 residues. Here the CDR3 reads CASSLDRGGEQYF. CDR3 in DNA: TGTGCCAGCAGTTTGGATAGGGGAGGCGAGCAGTACTTC.

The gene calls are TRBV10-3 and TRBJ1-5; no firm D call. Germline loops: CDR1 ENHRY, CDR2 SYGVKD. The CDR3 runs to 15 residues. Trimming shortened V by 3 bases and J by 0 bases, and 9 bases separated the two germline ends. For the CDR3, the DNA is TGTGCCATCAGTGAAGGTCGTAATAGCAATCAGCCCCAGCATTTT. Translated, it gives CAISEGRNSNQPQHF.

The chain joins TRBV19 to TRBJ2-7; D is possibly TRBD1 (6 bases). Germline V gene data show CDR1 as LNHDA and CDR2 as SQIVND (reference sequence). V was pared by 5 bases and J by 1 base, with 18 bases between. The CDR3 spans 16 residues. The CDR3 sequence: CASSDADWGTSYEQYF. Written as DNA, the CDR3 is TGTGCCAGTAGTGACGCCGACTGGGGGACATCCTACGAGCAGTACTTC. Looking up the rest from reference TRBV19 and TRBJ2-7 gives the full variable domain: DGGITQSPKYLFRKEGQNVTLSCEQNLNHDAMYWYRQDPGQGLRLIYYSQIVNDFQKGDIAEGYSVSREKKESFPLTVTSAQKNPTAFYLCASSDADWGTSYEQYFGPGTRLTVT.

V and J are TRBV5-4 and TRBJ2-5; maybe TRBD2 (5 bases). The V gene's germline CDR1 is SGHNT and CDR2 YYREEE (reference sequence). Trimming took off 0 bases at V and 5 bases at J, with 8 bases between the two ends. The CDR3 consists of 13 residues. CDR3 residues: CASSLEPGETQYF. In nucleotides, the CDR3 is TGTGCCAGCAGCTTGGAACCGGGGGAGACCCAGTACTTC.

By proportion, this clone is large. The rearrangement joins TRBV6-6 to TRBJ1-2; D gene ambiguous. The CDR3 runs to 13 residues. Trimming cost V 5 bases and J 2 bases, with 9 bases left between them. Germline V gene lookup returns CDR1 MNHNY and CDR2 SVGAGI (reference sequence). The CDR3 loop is CASSPRENYGYTF. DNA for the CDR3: TGTGCCAGCAGTCCGAGAGAAAACTATGGCTACACCTTC.

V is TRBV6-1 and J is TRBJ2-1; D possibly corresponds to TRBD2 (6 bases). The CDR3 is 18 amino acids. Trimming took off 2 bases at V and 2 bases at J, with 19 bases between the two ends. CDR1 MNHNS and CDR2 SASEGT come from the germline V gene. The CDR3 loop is CASSESAGAGYTYNEQFF. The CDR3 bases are TGTGCCAGCAGTGAATCGGCTGGGGCGGGGTACACCTACAATGAGCAGTTCTTC.

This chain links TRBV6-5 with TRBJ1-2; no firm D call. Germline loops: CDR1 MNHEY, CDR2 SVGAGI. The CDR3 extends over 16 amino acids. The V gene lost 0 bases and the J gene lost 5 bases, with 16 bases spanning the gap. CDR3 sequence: CASSYSTRTTAYGYTF. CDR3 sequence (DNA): TGTGCCAGCAGTTACTCGACGCGAACCACTGCTTATGGCTACACCTTC.

The CDR3 here is CASSGGWTNYGYTF. Written as DNA, the CDR3 is TGTGCCAGCAGCGGGGGGTGGACTAACTATGGCTACACCTTC. V gene TRBV9 combines with J gene TRBJ1-2; maybe TRBD1 (5 bases). V was cut by 3 bases and J by 0 bases, with 9 bases left in between. This CDR3 comprises 14 residues. Looked up from germline, CDR1 is SGDLS and CDR2 is YYNGEE. Using reference TRBV9 and TRBJ1-2 for the parts outside the CDR3, the full variable domain is DSGVTQTPKHLITATGQRVTLRCSPRSGDLSVYWYQQSLDQGLQFLIQYYNGEERAKGNILERFSAQQFPDLHSELNLSSLELGDSALYFCASSGGWTNYGYTFGSGTRLTVV.

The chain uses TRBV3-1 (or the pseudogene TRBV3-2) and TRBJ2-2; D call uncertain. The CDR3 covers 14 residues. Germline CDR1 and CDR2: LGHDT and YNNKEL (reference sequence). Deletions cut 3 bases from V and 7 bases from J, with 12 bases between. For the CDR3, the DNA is TGTGCCAGCAGCCATCGTCAAATCAGCGGGGAGCTGTTTTTT. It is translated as CASSHRQISGELFF.

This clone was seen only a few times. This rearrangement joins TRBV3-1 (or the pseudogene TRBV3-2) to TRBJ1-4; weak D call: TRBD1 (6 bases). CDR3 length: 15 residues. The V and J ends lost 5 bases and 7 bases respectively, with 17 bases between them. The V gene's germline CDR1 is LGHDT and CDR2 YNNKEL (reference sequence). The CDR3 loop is CASSFHRERGEKLFF. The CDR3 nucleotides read TGTGCCAGCAGCTTCCACAGGGAGAGAGGTGAAAAACTGTTTTTT.

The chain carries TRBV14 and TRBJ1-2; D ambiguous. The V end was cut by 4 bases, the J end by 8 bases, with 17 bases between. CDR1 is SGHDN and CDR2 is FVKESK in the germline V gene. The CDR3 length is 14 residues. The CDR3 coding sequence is TGTGCCAGCAGCCTGGACCACACCCTGGGGGGCTACACCTTC. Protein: CASSLDHTLGGYTF.

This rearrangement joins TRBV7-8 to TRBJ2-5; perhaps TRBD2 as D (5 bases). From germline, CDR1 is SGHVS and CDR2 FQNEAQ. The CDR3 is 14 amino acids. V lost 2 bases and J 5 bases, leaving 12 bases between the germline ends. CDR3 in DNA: TGTGCCAGCAGCTTATGGGGTAGAGGGGAGACCCAGTACTTC. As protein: CASSLWGRGETQYF.

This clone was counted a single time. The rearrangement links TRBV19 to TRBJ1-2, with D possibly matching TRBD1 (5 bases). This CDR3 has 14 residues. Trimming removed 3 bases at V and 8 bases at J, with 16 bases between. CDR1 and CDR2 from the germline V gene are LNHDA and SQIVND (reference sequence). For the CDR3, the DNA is TGTGCCAGTAGTATCATCCTGCAGGGTCGGGGCTACACCTTC. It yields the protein CASSIILQGRGYTF.